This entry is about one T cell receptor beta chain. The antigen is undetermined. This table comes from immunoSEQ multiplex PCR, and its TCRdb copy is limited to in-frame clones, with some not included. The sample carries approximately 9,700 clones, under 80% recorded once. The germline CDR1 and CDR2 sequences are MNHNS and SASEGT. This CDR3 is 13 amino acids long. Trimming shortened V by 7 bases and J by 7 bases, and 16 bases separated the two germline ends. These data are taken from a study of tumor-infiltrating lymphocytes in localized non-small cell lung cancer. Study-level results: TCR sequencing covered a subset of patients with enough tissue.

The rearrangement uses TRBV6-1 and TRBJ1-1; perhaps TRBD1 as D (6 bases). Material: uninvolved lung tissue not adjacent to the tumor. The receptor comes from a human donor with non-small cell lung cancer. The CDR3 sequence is CASKTGILREAFF. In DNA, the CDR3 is TGTGCCAGCAAAACAGGGATCCTACGTGAAGCTTTCTTT.